This entry lists 3 T cell receptor beta chains sequenced from one sample in a study of vaccination effects on CD4 cells after COVID-19. TCRdb's copy holds only in-frame clones and misses some; the assay was immunoSEQ multiplex PCR. The sample carries over 60,000 clones, 74% recorded once. These receptors have no identified antigens. CD4+ T cells specific for antigen were expanded with viral peptide pools by the ViraFEST assay before sequencing. The culture ran for around ten days before CD4+ T cells were isolated. Everyone in the study got two shots of either the BNT162b2 or mRNA-1273 vaccine. This specimen was CD4+ T cells from PBMCs cultured with HCoV-229E spike peptides, taken after COVID-19 vaccination. The receptor set was obtained from a human donor who received a COVID-19 vaccine.

V usage is TRBV6-5 and J usage is TRBJ1-2; the D is unclear. This CDR3 has 14 residues. Per germline, CDR1 MNHEY and CDR2 SVGAGI. V was cut by 5 bases and J by 1 base, with 11 bases left in between. This chain's CDR3 is CASSPSPYNYGYTF. CDR3 DNA: TGTGCCAGCAGTCCTTCCCCCTATAACTATGGCTACACCTTC.

DNA of the CDR3: TGTGCCAGCAGCTTAGGTACAGGATTTGGGACTGAAGCTTTCTTT. Protein sequence: CASSLGTGFGTEAFF. The rearrangement links TRBV7-9 to TRBJ1-1; possible D gene TRBD1, 5 bases. In germline, CDR1 is SEHNR, CDR2 FQNEAQ (reference sequence). The CDR3 covers 15 residues. The V end was cut by 1 base, the J end by 5 bases, with 14 bases between. Looking up the rest from reference TRBV7-9 and TRBJ1-1 gives the full variable domain: DTGVSQNPRHKITKRGQNVTFRCDPISEHNRLYWYRQTLGQGPEFLTYFQNEAQLEKSRLLSDRFSAERPKGSFSTLEIQRTEQGDSAMYLCASSLGTGFGTEAFFGQGTRLTVV.

V and J are TRBV7-3 and TRBJ2-4; 11 bases line up with TRBD1. Germline V gene lookup returns CDR1 SGHTA and CDR2 FQGTGA. With 1 base clipped from V and 5 bases from J, the junction kept 4 bases outside the gene matches. The CDR3 is 16 residues long. CDR3 sequence (DNA): TGTGCCAGCAGCTTAAGGACAGGGGGCGAAGAAAACATTCAGTACTTC. It yields the protein CASSLRTGGEENIQYF.